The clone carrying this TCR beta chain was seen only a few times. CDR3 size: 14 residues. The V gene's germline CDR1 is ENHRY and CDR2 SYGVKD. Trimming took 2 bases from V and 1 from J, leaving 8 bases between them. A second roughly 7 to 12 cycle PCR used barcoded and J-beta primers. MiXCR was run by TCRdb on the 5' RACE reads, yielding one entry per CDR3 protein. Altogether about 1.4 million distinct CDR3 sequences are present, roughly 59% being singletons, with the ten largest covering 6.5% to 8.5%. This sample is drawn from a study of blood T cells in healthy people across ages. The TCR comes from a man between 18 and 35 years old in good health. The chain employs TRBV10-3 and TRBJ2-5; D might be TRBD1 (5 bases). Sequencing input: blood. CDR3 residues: CAISEDSSQETQYF. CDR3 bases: TGTGCCATCAGTGAGGACAGCTCCCAAGAGACCCAGTACTTC.